One sample yielded the 11 T cell receptor beta chains listed below, sequenced in a study of T-cell reconstitution after alpha-beta-depleted transplantation in children (dated by TCRdb to 2016 to 2017). The receptor library was made with PCR. The run used an Illumina HiSeq 2500. Molecular barcoding was employed in the preparation of TCR libraries, with unique molecular identifiers being used to normalize TCRbeta repertoire quantification. Starting from the raw public reads, TCRdb applied fastp trimming at Q25, assembled clones with MiXCR and retained in-frame beta chains. Under each unique CDR3 protein, matching rows form one entry showing the most common genes and DNA. This sample lists tens of thousands of distinct CDR3 sequences; 5.8% were detected once. Around 30% of the sample is taken by the ten largest. The label giving this sample's time point can be read as: day 60 (about 2 months) after transplantation. Explained via the paper, the treatment or condition label denotes: allogeneic hematopoietic cell transplantation with graft depleted of TCRalphabeta T cells and CD19 B cells.

The starting material was PBMCs, mostly from graft donor cells, obtained 60 days after TCRalphabeta/CD19-depleted stem cell transplant. The receptors originated from a female patient aged 2 to 10 who had a stem cell transplant for aplastic anemia, so the T cells may come from the graft donor.

This clonotype has a handful of counts. The V and J genes are TRBV3-1 and TRBJ1-1, with 7 positions matching TRBD1. J lost 11 bases, V lost 0 bases, and 9 bases had no gene match. The CDR3 is 14 residues long. Per germline, CDR1 LGHDT and CDR2 YNNKEL (reference sequence). The CDR3 spells CASSQEGGGPGAFF. The CDR3 DNA is TGTGCCAGCAGCCAAGAAGGGGGCGGTCCGGGGGCTTTCTTT.

This clonotype was seen a handful of times. The chain joins TRBV30 to TRBJ1-4, with D perhaps TRBD1 (5 bases). The V end lost 2 bases, the J end lost 8 bases, and 15 bases lay between the germline ends. This CDR3 spans 14 amino acids. Germline assignment: CDR1 GTSNPN and CDR2 SVGIG (reference sequence). The CDR3 loop reads CAWSPLGAGEKLFF. CDR3 coding DNA: TGTGCCTGGAGTCCTCTTGGGGCGGGGGAAAAACTGTTTTTT.

This clonotype was seen ten or more times. This rearrangement joins TRBV5-1 to TRBJ2-5; no clear D. V lost 0 bases and J 5 bases, leaving 11 bases between the germline ends. Germline-derived CDR1 and CDR2 are SGHRS and YFSETQ. The CDR3 is made up of 14 amino acids. CDR3 amino acids: CASSLESVLETQYF. The DNA for the CDR3 is TGCGCCAGCAGCTTGGAATCGGTGTTGGAGACCCAGTACTTC. The whole variable domain, remainder taken from reference TRBV5-1 and TRBJ2-5, is KAGVTQTPRYLIKTRGQQVTLSCSPISGHRSVSWYQQTPGQGLQFLFEYFSETQRNKGNFPGRFSGRQFSNSRSEMNVSTLELGDSALYLCASSLESVLETQYFGPGTRLLVL.

This clonotype was detected ten times or more. The V call is TRBV20-1, the J call TRBJ1-1; 7 positions match TRBD1. There are 14 residues in the CDR3. With V trimmed by 6 bases and J by 2 bases, 9 bases remained unmatched. Per germline, CDR1 DFQATT and CDR2 SNEGSKA (reference sequence). The CDR3 reads CSAARDSRNTEAFF. CDR3 in DNA: TGCAGTGCGGCCAGGGACAGCAGAAACACTGAAGCTTTCTTT.

This clonotype was seen repeatedly, ten times or more. This chain uses TRBV20-1 with TRBJ2-5; D is unresolved. Germline CDR1 reads DFQATT; CDR2 reads SNEGSKA (reference sequence). Trimming pared 1 base from V and 4 bases from J, leaving 7 bases between. This CDR3 comprises 12 residues. CDR3 amino acids: CSARVPPETQYF. The CDR3 DNA reads as TGCAGTGCTAGAGTTCCGCCAGAGACCCAGTACTTC.

The table lists this clonotype with many counts. The V gene is TRBV29-1, the J gene TRBJ1-2, with D hard to call. The germline gives CDR1 SQVTM, CDR2 ANQGSEA. The CDR3 consists of 13 residues. Trimming cost V 0 bases and J 7 bases, with 12 bases left between them. The CDR3, as DNA: TGCAGCGTTGAAGAGGCTGGGTCAGGTGGCTACACCTTC. This sequence encodes CSVEEAGSGGYTF. Combining the CDR3 with reference TRBV29-1 and TRBJ1-2 gives the whole variable domain SAVISQKPSRDICQRGTSLTIQCQVDSQVTMMFWYRQQPGQSLTLIATANQGSEATYESGFVIDKFPISRPNLTFSTLTVSNMSPEDSSIYLCSVEEAGSGGYTFGSGTRLTVV.

This clonotype was picked up many times. V gene TRBV12-3 or TRBV12-4 combines with J gene TRBJ2-2; 7 bases map to TRBD1. V was pared by 3 bases and J by 6 bases, with 4 bases of the junction left unmatched. The CDR3 is made up of 14 amino acids. CDR3 bases: TGTGCCAGCAGTTTGAGGGGGCGGGCCGGGGAGCTGTTTTTT. It encodes CASSLRGRAGELFF.

In its sample, this clonotype was seen many times. In nucleotides, the CDR3 is TGTGCCAGCAGTTTCAGCAGGCTCGGCGGTGGTGATGGCTACACCTTC. Protein sequence: CASSFSRLGGGDGYTF. V and J are TRBV28 and TRBJ1-2; D remains unclear. The CDR3 covers 16 residues. V was pared by 3 bases and J by 6 bases, with 20 bases between. From germline, CDR1 is MDHEN and CDR2 SYDVKM.

The table lists this clonotype with many counts. This rearrangement joins TRBV5-1 to TRBJ2-7; the D is unclear. Germline V lookup: CDR1 SGHRS, CDR2 YFSETQ. This CDR3 has 13 amino acids. The germline V and J ends were trimmed by 0 bases and 5 bases, with 9 bases remaining between them. The CDR3, as DNA: TGCGCCAGCAGCTTGGCCCCCTACGACGAGCAGTACGTC. Protein product: CASSLAPYDEQYV.

This clonotype was recorded many times. The chain uses TRBV28 and TRBJ1-1, with a tentative D call TRBD1 (5 bases). Germline V gene sequence: CDR1 MDHEN, CDR2 SYDVKM. The CDR3 is made up of 20 amino acids. Trimming removed 0 bases at V and 4 bases at J, with 27 bases between. As DNA, the CDR3 is TGTGCCAGCAGTTTATGGTCACTGGGGCGACGTCAGCCCCGGGGCACTGAAGCTTTCTTT. Translating it yields CASSLWSLGRRQPRGTEAFF.

This clonotype was recorded many times. The chain recombines TRBV7-9 with TRBJ2-7; D unresolved. Trimming removed 0 bases from V and 7 bases from J, with 13 bases in between. CDR1 and CDR2 from the germline V gene are SEHNR and FQNEAQ (reference sequence). The CDR3 contains 14 residues. Here the CDR3 DNA reads TGTGCCAGCAGCTTAGCCCACGGGCCTCGGGAGCAGTACTTC. Its protein product is CASSLAHGPREQYF.